This T cell receptor (beta chain) was captured in a study of vaccination and CD4 T cells after COVID-19. Study context: The control cultures got either a CEFX pool, an HIV-1 Nef pool, or no peptide at all. Study-wide results and caveats: Researchers report that 304 of 307 vaccine-specific clones in convalescent patients proved spike mono-reactive.

Treatment indicated: roughly 10-day PBMC culture with coronavirus spike peptide pools or control peptides (ViraFEST assay). Via ViraFEST, peptide pools expanded antigen-specific T cells before TCR sequencing. A negative selection step was used to isolate CD4+ T cells once culture had run for roughly eleven days. The Oncomine TCR Beta short-read assay sequenced DNA from cultured CD4+ T cells. Each CDR3 protein is one row after TCRdb ran MiXCR on the PCR reads. This sample has roughly 22,000 distinct CDR3 sequences; approximately 32% occur once, and the top ten carry over 10%. This clonotype was counted only a few times. Its target is unknown. What was sequenced was cultured CD4+ T cells from blood. The receptor was isolated from a human donor with COVID-19.

In nucleotides, the CDR3 is TGTGCCAGCAGTTACTCGAAGGGAGGGCGCGACTATGGCTACACCTTC. Protein: CASSYSKGGRDYGYTF. This sequence joins TRBV6-5 and TRBJ1-2; D ambiguous. The CDR3 consists of 16 residues. V lost 0 bases and J 3 bases, leaving 14 bases between the germline ends. Germline V gives CDR1 MNHEY, CDR2 SVGAGI.